Each of the 15 T cell receptor beta chains below was sequenced from the same sample in a study of a mutant IDH1 vaccine in newly diagnosed glioma. The time point denotes: week 5, during vaccination. The investigators gave 300 ug of mutant IDH1 20-mer peptide in each vaccine dose, together with topical imiquimod. Their recognized antigens are unknown. Measured with immunoSEQ multiplex PCR; TCRdb has only the in-frame clones, and not every one. The repertoire includes roughly 54,000 clones, about 81% of them detected once, and 3% to 4% sits in the top ten. The material sequenced was PBMCs, taken from a glioma patient whose treatment included an IDH1 peptide vaccine. The receptor set was obtained from a man aged 30 to 39 with glioma.

This clone has just a few counts. The chain combines TRBV29-1 with TRBJ2-7; no clear D gene. The CDR3 totals 15 residues. Trimming removed 3 bases at V and 1 base at J, with 16 bases between. From germline, CDR1 is SQVTM and CDR2 ANQGSEA. CDR3: CSVEILATPSYEQYF. The CDR3 DNA reads TGCAGCGTTGAGATTCTCGCGACACCATCCTACGAGCAGTACTTC.

The CDR3 loop reads CASSGTSEDTQYF. The CDR3 bases are TGTGCCAGCAGTGGCACTAGCGAGGATACGCAGTATTTT. The chain couples TRBV6-4 to TRBJ2-3, with 7 bases matching TRBD2. The length of the CDR3 is 13 residues. The ends lost 4 bases at V and 6 bases at J; junction bases unmatched: 4. In germline, CDR1 is MRHNA, CDR2 SNTAGT.

The V and J genes are TRBV15 and TRBJ1-2; D is ambiguous. The CDR3 consists of 14 residues. V gave up 0 bases and J gave up 4 bases, with 9 bases separating them. Germline CDR1 reads LNHNV; CDR2 reads YYDKDF (reference sequence). CDR3 nucleotide sequence: TGTGCCACCAGCAGAGAGGGTATCAGCTATGGCTACACCTTC. The encoded protein is CATSREGISYGYTF.

This chain uses TRBV6-5 with TRBJ1-4; D possibly corresponds to TRBD1 (5 bases). CDR3 length equals 14 residues. Germline-derived CDR1 and CDR2 are MNHEY and SVGAGI. V lost 5 bases to trimming and J lost 8 bases, with 15 bases between them. The CDR3 nucleotides are TGTGCCAGCAGTACACAGAGGGGCAGCGAAAAACTGTTTTTT. Amino acids: CASSTQRGSEKLFF.

V usage is TRBV5-1 and J usage is TRBJ1-6; tentatively, D is TRBD1 (6 bases). The germline V gene has CDR1 SGHRS and CDR2 YFSETQ. Trimming cost V 4 bases and J 5 bases, with 10 bases left between them. The CDR3 contains 14 residues. CDR3 bases: TGCGCCAGCAGCACAGGGTTCAATAATTCACCCCTCCACTTT. Its protein is CASSTGFNNSPLHF.

J is TRBJ2-7 and V is TRBV4-1; D gene unclear. The CDR3 runs to 16 residues. Germline CDR1 and CDR2: MGHRA and YSYEKL. V was trimmed by 0 bases and J by 0 bases, leaving 12 bases between them. The CDR3 DNA is TGCGCCAGCAGCCAAGATAGGGCAGGATCCTCCTACGAGCAGTACTTC. The encoded protein is CASSQDRAGSSYEQYF.

The chain is built from TRBV14 and TRBJ1-3; no reliable D call. Germline CDR1 and CDR2: SGHDN and FVKESK. Trimming removed 4 bases at V and 4 bases at J, with 2 bases between. The CDR3 is made up of 11 amino acids. The CDR3 DNA reads TGTGCCAGCAGCCCGGGAAACACCATATATTTT. Amino acid sequence: CASSPGNTIYF.

V gene TRBV7-2 combines with J gene TRBJ2-5, with 7 bases identical to TRBD1. The DNA end is a closer match to TRBJ2-7, so the J assignment may be wrong. In germline, CDR1 is SGHTA, CDR2 FQGNSA. CDR3 length equals 14 residues. CDR3 in DNA: TGTGCCAGCAGCTTAGGGCCAGGGGGCTACGAGCAGTACTTC. Translation gives CASSLGPGGYEQYF.

In this sample, this clone turned up a few times. The chain combines TRBV5-4 with TRBJ2-3; a possible D gene is TRBD1 (6 bases). This CDR3 comprises 13 residues. V was cut by 4 bases and J by 4 bases, with 10 bases left in between. CDR1 is SGHNT, CDR2 YYREEE, per germline (reference sequence). The CDR3 sequence: CASSRDNSDTQYF. The CDR3 region has the DNA TGTGCCAGCAGCCGGGACAATTCAGATACGCAGTATTTT.

The V and J genes are TRBV4-1 and TRBJ2-7; 7 bases line up with TRBD2. The V and J ends lost 3 bases and 0 bases, in that order; junction bases with no gene match: 8. This CDR3 is 16 amino acids long. The germline V gene has CDR1 MGHRA and CDR2 YSYEKL. The CDR3 reads CASSHPLGGGSYEQYF. As DNA, the CDR3 is TGCGCCAGCAGCCACCCGTTGGGGGGGGGCTCCTACGAGCAGTACTTC.

The V and J genes are TRBV10-3 and TRBJ2-1, with 9 bases that match TRBD2. The CDR3 has 15 amino acids. The trim removed 2 bases at V and 10 bases at J, leaving 9 bases unmatched. Per the germline V gene, CDR1 is ENHRY and CDR2 is SYGVKD. This CDR3 is CAISERLAGVGEQFF. The CDR3 DNA is TGTGCCATCAGTGAGCGCTTAGCGGGGGTCGGAGAGCAGTTCTTC.

With respect to this clone: Mismatch with germline at one junction end may stem from a read error. V usage is TRBV7-2 and J usage is TRBJ1-2; no firm D call. The CDR3 spans 11 residues. Per germline, CDR1 SGHTA and CDR2 FQGNSA. The CDR3: CASSLIRVYAF. DNA for the CDR3: TGTGCCAGCAGCTTAATTAGAGTCTACGCCTTC. The full variable domain, in which reference TRBV7-2 and TRBJ1-2 provide the parts outside the CDR3, is GAGVSQSPSNKVTEKGKDVELRCDPISGHTALYWYRQSLGQGLEFLIYFQGNSAPDKSGLPSDRFSAERTGGSVSTLTIQRTQQEDSAVYLCASSLIRVYAFGSGTRLTVV.

The genes are TRBV7-7 and TRBJ2-1; TRBD2 matches at 8 bases. V was clipped by 5 bases and J by 1 base; unmatched bases: 4. Germline CDR1 reads SSHAT; CDR2 reads FNYEAQ (reference sequence). The CDR3 sequence is 15 residues long. The CDR3 DNA follows: TGTGCCAGCAGCGTCGGGGGGGCATCCTACAATGAGCAGTTCTTC. It codes for CASSVGGASYNEQFF.

The CDR3 DNA reads TGTGCCAGCAGTGAAGCGACGATAGGGCAGGGCCTCTACGAGCAGTACTTC. It translates to CASSEATIGQGLYEQYF. This chain uses TRBV6-1 with TRBJ2-7, with a possible D match to TRBD1 (5 bases). The CDR3 length is 17 residues. Trimming cost V 0 bases and J 3 bases, with 18 bases left between them. CDR1 and CDR2 from the germline V gene are MNHNS and SASEGT.

This chain joins TRBV28 and TRBJ1-1; D may be TRBD1 (6 bases). The CDR3 is made up of 13 amino acids. V lost 3 bases and J lost 3, with 8 bases in between. Germline CDR1 and CDR2: MDHEN and SYDVKM. The CDR3 nucleotides are TGTGCCAGCAGTTTTCGACAGGACACTGAAGCTTTCTTT. Its translation is CASSFRQDTEAFF.